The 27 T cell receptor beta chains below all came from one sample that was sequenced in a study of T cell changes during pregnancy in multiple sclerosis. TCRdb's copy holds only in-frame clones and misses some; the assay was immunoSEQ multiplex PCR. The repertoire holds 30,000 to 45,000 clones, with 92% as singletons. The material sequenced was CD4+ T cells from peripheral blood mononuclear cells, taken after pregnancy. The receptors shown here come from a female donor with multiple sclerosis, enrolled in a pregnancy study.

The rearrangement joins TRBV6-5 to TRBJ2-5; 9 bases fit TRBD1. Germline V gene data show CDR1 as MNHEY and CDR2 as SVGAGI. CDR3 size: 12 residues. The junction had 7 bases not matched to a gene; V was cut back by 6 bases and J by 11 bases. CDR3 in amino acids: CASRGTGREQYF. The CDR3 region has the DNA TGTGCCAGCAGGGGGACAGGGAGGGAGCAGTACTTC.

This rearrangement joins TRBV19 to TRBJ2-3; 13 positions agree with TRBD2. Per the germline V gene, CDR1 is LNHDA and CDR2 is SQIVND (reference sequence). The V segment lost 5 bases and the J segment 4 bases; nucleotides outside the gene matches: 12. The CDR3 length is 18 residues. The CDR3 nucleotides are TGTGCCAGTAGTCCTGCCCCGGGACTAGCGGGACCCGCAGATACGCAGTATTTT. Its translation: CASSPAPGLAGPADTQYF.

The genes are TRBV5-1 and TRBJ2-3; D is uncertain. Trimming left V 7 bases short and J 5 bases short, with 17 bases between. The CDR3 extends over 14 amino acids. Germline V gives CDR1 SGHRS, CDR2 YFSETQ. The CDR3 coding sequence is TGCGCCAGCGGCAAATTGTCCTCGGGAGATACGCAGTATTTT. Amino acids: CASGKLSSGDTQYF.

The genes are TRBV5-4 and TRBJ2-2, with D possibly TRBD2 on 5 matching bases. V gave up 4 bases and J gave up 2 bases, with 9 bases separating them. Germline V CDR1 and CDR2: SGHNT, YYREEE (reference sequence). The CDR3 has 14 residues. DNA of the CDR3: TGTGCCAGCAGCGCGCGGGTTAACACCGGGGAGCTGTTTTTT. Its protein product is CASSARVNTGELFF.

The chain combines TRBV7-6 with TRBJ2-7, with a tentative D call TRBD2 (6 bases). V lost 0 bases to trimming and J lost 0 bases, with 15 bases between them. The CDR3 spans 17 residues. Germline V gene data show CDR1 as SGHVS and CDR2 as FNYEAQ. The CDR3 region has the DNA TGTGCCAGCAGCTTAGCTGTTGGTGGTAGCGGCTCCTACGAGCAGTACTTC. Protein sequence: CASSLAVGGSGSYEQYF.

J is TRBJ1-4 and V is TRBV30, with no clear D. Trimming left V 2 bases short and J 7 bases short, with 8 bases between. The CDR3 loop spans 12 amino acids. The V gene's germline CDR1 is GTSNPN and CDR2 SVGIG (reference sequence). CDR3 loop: CAWSIPREKLFF. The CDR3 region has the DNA TGTGCCTGGAGTATTCCTCGTGAAAAACTGTTTTTT.

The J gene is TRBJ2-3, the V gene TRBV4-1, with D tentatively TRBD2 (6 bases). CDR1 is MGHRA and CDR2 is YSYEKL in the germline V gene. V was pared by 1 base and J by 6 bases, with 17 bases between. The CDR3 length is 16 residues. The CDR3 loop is CASSQGTTGVLDTQYF. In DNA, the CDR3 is TGCGCCAGCAGCCAAGGGACTACGGGGGTGCTCGATACGCAGTATTTT.

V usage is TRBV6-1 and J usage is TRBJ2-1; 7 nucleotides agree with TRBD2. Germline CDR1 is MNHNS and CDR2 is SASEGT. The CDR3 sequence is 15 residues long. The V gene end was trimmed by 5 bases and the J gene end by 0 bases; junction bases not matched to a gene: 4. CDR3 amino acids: CASSITGGSYNEQFF. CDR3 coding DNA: TGTGCCAGCAGTATAACGGGGGGCTCCTACAATGAGCAGTTCTTC.

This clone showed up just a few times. The CDR3 bases are TGTGCCAGCAGCCAGACAGGGGGCGGACAGCCCCAGCATTTT. It codes for CASSQTGGGQPQHF. The V gene is TRBV27, the J gene TRBJ1-5, with 10 bases aligning to TRBD1. Trimming at V came to 6 bases and at J to 7 bases, leaving 6 bases not matched to a gene. The V gene's germline CDR1 is MNHEY and CDR2 SMNVEV (reference sequence). CDR3 length equals 14 residues.

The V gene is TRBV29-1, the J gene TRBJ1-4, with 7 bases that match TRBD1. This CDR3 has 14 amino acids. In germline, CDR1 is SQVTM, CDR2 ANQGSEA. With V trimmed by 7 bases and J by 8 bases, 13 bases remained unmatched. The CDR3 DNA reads TGCAGCGCCCAAGTGGGGGGACAGCCCGAAAAACTGTTTTTT. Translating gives CSAQVGGQPEKLFF. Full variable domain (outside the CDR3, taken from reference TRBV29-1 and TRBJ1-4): SAVISQKPSRDICQRGTSLTIQCQVDSQVTMMFWYRQQPGQSLTLIATANQGSEATYESGFVIDKFPISRPNLTFSTLTVSNMSPEDSSIYLCSAQVGGQPEKLFFGSGTQLSVL.

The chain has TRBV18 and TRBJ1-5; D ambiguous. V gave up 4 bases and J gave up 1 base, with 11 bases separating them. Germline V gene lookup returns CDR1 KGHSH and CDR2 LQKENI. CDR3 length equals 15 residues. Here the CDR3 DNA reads TGTGCCAGCTCACTTACAGAGGGAAGCAATCAGCCCCAGCATTTT. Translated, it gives CASSLTEGSNQPQHF. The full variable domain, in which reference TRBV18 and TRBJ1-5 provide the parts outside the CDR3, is NAGVMQNPRHLVRRRGQEARLRCSPMKGHSHVYWYRQLPEEGLKFMVYLQKENIIDESGMPKERFSAEFPKEGPSILRIQQVVRGDSAAYFCASSLTEGSNQPQHFGDGTRLSIL.

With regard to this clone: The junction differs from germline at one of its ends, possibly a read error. CDR3 sequence reads: CASSEGVGSRVSSNEQFF. CDR3 in DNA: TGCGCCAGCAGTGAGGGAGTGGGCTCCAGGGTGTCCTCCAATGAGCAGTTCTTC. The rearrangement joins TRBV10-1 to TRBJ2-1, with D maybe TRBD1 (5 bases). The germline gives CDR1 WNHNN, CDR2 SYGVQD (reference sequence). CDR3 length equals 18 residues.

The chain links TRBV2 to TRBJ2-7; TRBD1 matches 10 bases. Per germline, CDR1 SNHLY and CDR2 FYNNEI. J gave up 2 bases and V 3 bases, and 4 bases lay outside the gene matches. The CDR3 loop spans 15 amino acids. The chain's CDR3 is CASSEDRGKPYEQYF. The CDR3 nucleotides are TGTGCCAGCAGTGAGGACAGGGGGAAGCCCTACGAGCAGTACTTC.

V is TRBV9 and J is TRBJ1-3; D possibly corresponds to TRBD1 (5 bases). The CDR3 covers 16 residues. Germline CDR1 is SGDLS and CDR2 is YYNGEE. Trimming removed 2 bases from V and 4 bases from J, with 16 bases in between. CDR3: CASSVAGLFSGNTIYF. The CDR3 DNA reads TGTGCCAGCAGCGTGGCAGGGTTGTTCTCGGGAAACACCATATATTTT.

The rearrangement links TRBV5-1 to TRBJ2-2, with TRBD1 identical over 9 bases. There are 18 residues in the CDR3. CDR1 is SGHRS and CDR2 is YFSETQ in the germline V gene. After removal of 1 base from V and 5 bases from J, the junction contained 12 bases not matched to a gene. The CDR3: CASSLFPRGQGSTGELFF. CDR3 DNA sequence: TGCGCCAGCAGCTTGTTCCCCCGGGGACAGGGAAGTACCGGGGAGCTGTTTTTT.

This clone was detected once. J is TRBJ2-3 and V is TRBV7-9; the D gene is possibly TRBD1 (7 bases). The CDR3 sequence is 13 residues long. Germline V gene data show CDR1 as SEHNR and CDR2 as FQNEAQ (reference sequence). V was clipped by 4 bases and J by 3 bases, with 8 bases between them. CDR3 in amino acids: CASSSGGTDTQYF. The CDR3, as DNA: TGTGCCAGCAGCTCAGGGGGGACAGATACGCAGTATTTT.

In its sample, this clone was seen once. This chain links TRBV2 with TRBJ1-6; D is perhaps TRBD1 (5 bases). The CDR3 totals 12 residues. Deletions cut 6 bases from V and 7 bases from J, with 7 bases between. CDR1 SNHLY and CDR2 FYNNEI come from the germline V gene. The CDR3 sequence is CASRGANSPLHF. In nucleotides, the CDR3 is TGTGCCAGCAGAGGGGCAAATTCACCCCTCCACTTT.

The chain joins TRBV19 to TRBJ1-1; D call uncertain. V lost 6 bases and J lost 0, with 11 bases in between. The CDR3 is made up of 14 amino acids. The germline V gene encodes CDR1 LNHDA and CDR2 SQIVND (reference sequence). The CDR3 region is CASRRTEMNTEAFF. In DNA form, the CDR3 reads TGTGCCAGTAGGCGGACTGAGATGAACACTGAAGCTTTCTTT.

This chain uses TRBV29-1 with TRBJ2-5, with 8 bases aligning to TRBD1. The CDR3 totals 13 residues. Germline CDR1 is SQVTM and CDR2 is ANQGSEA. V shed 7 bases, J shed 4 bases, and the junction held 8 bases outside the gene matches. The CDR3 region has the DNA TGCAGCGGCCTTGGACAGGGAGTAGAGACCCAGTACTTC. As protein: CSGLGQGVETQYF. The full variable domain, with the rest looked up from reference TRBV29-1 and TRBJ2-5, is SAVISQKPSRDICQRGTSLTIQCQVDSQVTMMFWYRQQPGQSLTLIATANQGSEATYESGFVIDKFPISRPNLTFSTLTVSNMSPEDSSIYLCSGLGQGVETQYFGPGTRLLVL.

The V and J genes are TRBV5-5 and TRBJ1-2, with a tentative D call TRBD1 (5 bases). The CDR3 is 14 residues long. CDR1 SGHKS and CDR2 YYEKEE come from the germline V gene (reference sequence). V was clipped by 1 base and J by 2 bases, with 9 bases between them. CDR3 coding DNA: TGTGCCAGCAGCTTGTCTCCAGGGAACTATGGCTACACCTTC. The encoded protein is CASSLSPGNYGYTF.

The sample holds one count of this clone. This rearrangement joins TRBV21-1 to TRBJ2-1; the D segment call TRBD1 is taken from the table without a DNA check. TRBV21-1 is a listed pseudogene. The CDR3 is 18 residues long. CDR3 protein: CASSKGTASQSSYNEQFF. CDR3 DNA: TGTGCCAGCAGCAAAGGGACAGCCTCCCAGAGCTCCTACAATGAGCAGTTCTTC.

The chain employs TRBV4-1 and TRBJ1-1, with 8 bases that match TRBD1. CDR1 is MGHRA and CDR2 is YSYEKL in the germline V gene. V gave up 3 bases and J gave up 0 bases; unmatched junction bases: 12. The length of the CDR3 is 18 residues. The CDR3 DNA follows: TGCGCCAGCAGCCAGAAACCGGGACAGGTGACTATGAACACTGAAGCTTTCTTT. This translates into CASSQKPGQVTMNTEAFF.

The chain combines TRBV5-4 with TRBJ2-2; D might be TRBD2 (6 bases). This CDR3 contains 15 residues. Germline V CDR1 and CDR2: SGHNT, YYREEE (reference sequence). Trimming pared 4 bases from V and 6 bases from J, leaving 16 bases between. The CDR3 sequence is CASSPAGTLPGELFF. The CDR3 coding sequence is TGTGCCAGCAGCCCCGCCGGGACTCTGCCCGGGGAGCTGTTTTTT.

The DNA of the CDR3 is TGCGCCAGCAGCCTGGGGGCCCCGGTCAATGAGCAGTTCTTC. It yields the protein CASSLGAPVNEQFF. The gene calls are TRBV5-1 and TRBJ2-1; TRBD1 is a possible D gene (6 bases). Germline lookup yields CDR1 SGHRS and CDR2 YFSETQ. CDR3 length: 14 amino acids. V lost 4 bases and J 6 bases, leaving 14 bases between the germline ends.

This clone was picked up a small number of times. CDR3 region: CASSLRDTGELFF. The CDR3 nucleotides read TGTGCCAGCAGCTTGAGGGACACCGGGGAGCTGTTTTTT. This chain connects TRBV7-8 to TRBJ2-2, with a weak D call TRBD2 (5 bases). This CDR3 spans 13 amino acids. From germline, CDR1 is SGHVS and CDR2 FQNEAQ. Deletions cut 3 bases from V and 3 bases from J, with 5 bases between. Filled out from reference TRBV7-8 and TRBJ2-2, the complete variable domain reads GAGVSQSPRYKVAKRGQDVALRCDPISGHVSLFWYQQALGQGPEFLTYFQNEAQLDKSGLPSDRFFAERPEGSVSTLKIQRTQQEDSAVYLCASSLRDTGELFFGEGSRLTVL.

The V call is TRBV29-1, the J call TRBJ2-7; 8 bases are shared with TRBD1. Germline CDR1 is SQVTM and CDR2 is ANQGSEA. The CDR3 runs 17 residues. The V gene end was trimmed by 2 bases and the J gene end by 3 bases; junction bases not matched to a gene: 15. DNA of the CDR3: TGCAGCGTTGAATCCATGACGGGGGACAGGAGTTTCTACGAGCAGTACTTC. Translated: CSVESMTGDRSFYEQYF.

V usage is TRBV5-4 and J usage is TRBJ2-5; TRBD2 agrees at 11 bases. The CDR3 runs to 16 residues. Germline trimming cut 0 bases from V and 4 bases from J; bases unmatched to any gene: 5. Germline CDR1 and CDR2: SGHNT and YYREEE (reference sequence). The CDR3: CASSLGLAGGGETQYF. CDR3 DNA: TGTGCCAGCAGCTTGGGGCTAGCGGGGGGAGGAGAGACCCAGTACTTC.